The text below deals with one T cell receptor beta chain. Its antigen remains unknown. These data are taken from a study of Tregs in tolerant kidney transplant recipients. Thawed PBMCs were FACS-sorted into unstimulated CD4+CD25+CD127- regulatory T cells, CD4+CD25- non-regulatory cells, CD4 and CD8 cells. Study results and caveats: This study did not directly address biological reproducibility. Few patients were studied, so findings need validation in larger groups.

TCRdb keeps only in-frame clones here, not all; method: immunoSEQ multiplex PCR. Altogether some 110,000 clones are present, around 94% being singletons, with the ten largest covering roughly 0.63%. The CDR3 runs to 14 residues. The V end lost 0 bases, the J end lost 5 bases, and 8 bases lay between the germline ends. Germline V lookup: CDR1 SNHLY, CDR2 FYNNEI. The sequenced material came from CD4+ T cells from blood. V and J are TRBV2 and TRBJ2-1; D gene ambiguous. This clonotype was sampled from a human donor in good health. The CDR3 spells CASSEALRDNEQFF. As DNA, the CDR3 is TGTGCCAGCAGTGAAGCGCTAAGGGACAATGAGCAGTTCTTC.